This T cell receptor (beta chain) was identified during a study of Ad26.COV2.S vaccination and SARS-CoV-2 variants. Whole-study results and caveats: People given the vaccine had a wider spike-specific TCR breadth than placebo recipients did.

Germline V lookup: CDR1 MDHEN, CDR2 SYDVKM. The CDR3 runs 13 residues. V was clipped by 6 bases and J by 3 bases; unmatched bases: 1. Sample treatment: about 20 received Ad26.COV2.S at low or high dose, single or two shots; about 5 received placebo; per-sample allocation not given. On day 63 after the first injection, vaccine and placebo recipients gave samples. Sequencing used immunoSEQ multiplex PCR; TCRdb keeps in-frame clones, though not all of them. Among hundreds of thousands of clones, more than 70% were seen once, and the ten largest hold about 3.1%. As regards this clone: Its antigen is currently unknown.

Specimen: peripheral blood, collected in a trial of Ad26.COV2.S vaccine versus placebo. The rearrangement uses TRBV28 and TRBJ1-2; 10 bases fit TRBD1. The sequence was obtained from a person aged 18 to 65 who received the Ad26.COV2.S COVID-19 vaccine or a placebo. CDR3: CASRTGGDYGYTF. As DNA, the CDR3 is TGTGCCAGCAGGACAGGGGGCGACTATGGCTACACCTTC.